This TCR beta chain came from a study of blood T cell repertoires in COVID-19. Looking at the study overall: COVID-19 samples, acute and convalescent, were from the United States, Italy and Spain.

Source study methods: The authors estimated nucleated cell counts from reference gene primer amplification. The table came from immunoSEQ multiplex PCR; TCRdb's copy has only in-frame clones and leaves some out. The D gene and trimming were derived from the DNA, and the V and J assignments and clone size from that table. The data show around 140,000 clones, approximately 84% seen once. Sample: peripheral blood. The receptor's source is a human donor in a cohort sampled during active COVID-19.

This chain's CDR3 is CASSYSYSPNYGYTF. Written as DNA, the CDR3 is TGTGCCAGCAGTTACTCATACAGCCCTAACTATGGCTACACCTTC. The chain combines TRBV6-6 with TRBJ1-2; D is undetermined. The CDR3 extends over 15 amino acids. CDR1 MNHNY and CDR2 SVGAGI come from the germline V gene (reference sequence). Trimming took 0 bases from V and 0 from J, leaving 8 bases between them.